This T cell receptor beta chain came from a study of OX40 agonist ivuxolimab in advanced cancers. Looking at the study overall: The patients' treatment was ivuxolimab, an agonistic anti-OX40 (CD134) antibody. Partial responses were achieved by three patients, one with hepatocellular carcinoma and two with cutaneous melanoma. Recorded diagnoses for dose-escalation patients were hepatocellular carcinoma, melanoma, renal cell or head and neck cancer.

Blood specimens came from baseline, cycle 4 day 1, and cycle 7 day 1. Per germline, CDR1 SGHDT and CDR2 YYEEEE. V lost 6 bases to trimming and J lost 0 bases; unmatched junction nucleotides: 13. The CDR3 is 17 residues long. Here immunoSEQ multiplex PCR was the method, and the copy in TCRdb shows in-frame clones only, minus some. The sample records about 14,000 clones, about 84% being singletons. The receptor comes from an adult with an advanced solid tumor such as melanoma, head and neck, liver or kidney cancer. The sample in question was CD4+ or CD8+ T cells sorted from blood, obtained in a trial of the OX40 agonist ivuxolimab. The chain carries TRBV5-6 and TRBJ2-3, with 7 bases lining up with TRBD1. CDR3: CASTSRQGGTSTDTQYF. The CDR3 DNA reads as TGTGCCAGCACCAGCCGCCAAGGGGGCACTAGCACAGATACGCAGTATTTT.